This T cell receptor beta chain was captured in a study of response to subunit inactivated influenza vaccine. Study-wide points: The authors proposed limited new T cell recruitment per seasonal influenza vaccination.

The table lists this clonotype with many counts. Its target is not known. Via MiXCR, TCRdb re-called the RT-PCR reads, giving one row per CDR3 protein. Altogether fewer than 600,000 distinct CDR3 sequences are present, around 7.7% being singletons, with the ten largest covering around 13%. The origin of this receptor is a man aged 45 to 70 who received an inactivated influenza vaccine. The sample here was PBMCs from blood, taken around 25 months after vaccination.

The CDR3 sequence is CASSLVAGTKNIQYF. The CDR3 DNA is TGCGCCAGCAGCTTGGTGGCTGGAACCAAAAACATTCAGTACTTC. J is TRBJ2-4 and V is TRBV5-1; no reliable D call. Germline V gives CDR1 SGHRS, CDR2 YFSETQ. The ends were cut back, 0 bases at V and 2 bases at J, with 9 bases in the middle. The CDR3 covers 15 residues.